Listed below are T cell receptor beta chains from one sample, sequenced in a study of blood T cells in healthy people across ages. TCRdb used MiXCR to reprocess the 5' RACE reads, holding one entry per CDR3 protein. This repertoire shows some 710,000 distinct CDR3 sequences, about 45% found once; its top ten account for 15% to 20%. Material for sequencing was blood. These receptors originate from an elderly man in good health. Each CDR3 is given with its conserved first and last residue. Each record gives: D gene, clone size, V gene, J gene, CDR3 protein, CDR3 DNA. A D gene is named only where the DNA matches it firmly. Clone size is shown for a subset of rows, as once, few, many or a class of expanded clone.

d_call: NA
clone_size: NA
v_call: TRBV10-3
j_call: TRBJ2-1
cdr3_aa: CAIRKPSRGSTYNEQFF
cdr3_nt: TGTGCCATCAGGAAACCGTCTAGAGGCAGCACCTACAATGAGCAGTTCTTC

d_call: NA
clone_size: NA
v_call: TRBV29-1
j_call: TRBJ1-5
cdr3_aa: CSAQLQGFNQPQHF
cdr3_nt: TGCAGCGCCCAACTGCAGGGATTCAATCAGCCCCAGCATTTT

d_call: TRBD2
clone_size: NA
v_call: TRBV7-2
j_call: TRBJ2-3
cdr3_aa: CASSRSSGSPTDTQYF
cdr3_nt: TGTGCCAGCAGCCGCTCTAGCGGGAGTCCGACAGATACGCAGTATTTT

d_call: NA
clone_size: once
v_call: TRBV20-1
j_call: TRBJ2-5
cdr3_aa: CSPTGKSYNEQYF
cdr3_nt: TGCAGTCCGACCGGGAAATCCTACAATGAGCAGTACTTC

d_call: NA
clone_size: NA
v_call: TRBV3-1
j_call: TRBJ2-1
cdr3_aa: CASSRTAHTRFF
cdr3_nt: TGTGCCAGCAGCCGAACCGCCCACACGCGGTTCTTC

d_call: TRBD2
clone_size: NA
v_call: TRBV30
j_call: TRBJ2-3
cdr3_aa: CAWSTGGPVDTQYF
cdr3_nt: TGTGCCTGGAGTACGGGAGGGCCGGTGGATACGCAGTATTTT

d_call: TRBD2
clone_size: NA
v_call: TRBV6-5
j_call: TRBJ2-2
cdr3_aa: CASSYSQSGSAGELFF
cdr3_nt: TGTGCCAGCAGTTACTCCCAAAGCGGGAGCGCCGGGGAGCTGTTTTTT

d_call: TRBD2
clone_size: few
v_call: TRBV7-2
j_call: TRBJ2-1
cdr3_aa: CASRGTSGINEQFF
cdr3_nt: TGTGCCAGCAGGGGGACTAGCGGGATCAATGAGCAGTTCTTC

d_call: NA
clone_size: many
v_call: TRBV7-3
j_call: TRBJ2-3
cdr3_aa: CASSLNRDWDTQYF
cdr3_nt: TGTGCCAGCAGCTTAAACAGGGATTGGGATACGCAGTATTTT

d_call: TRBD1
clone_size: many
v_call: TRBV20-1
j_call: TRBJ2-7
cdr3_aa: CSARAGTGGSYEQYF
cdr3_nt: TGCAGTGCTAGGGCCGGGACAGGGGGTTCCTACGAGCAGTACTTC

d_call: TRBD2
clone_size: many
v_call: TRBV7-2
j_call: TRBJ2-5
cdr3_aa: CASSFTSGQETQYF
cdr3_nt: TGTGCCAGCAGCTTCACTAGCGGACAAGAGACCCAGTACTTC

d_call: NA
clone_size: many
v_call: TRBV20-1
j_call: TRBJ2-3
cdr3_aa: CSASLDGGRFDTQYF
cdr3_nt: TGCAGTGCTAGTTTGGACGGGGGCAGGTTTGATACGCAGTATTTT

d_call: NA
clone_size: NA
v_call: TRBV5-8
j_call: TRBJ2-1
cdr3_aa: CASSLSWSRSEQFF
cdr3_nt: TGTGCCAGCAGCTTGAGCTGGTCCAGGAGTGAGCAGTTCTTC

d_call: NA
clone_size: NA
v_call: TRBV29-1
j_call: TRBJ2-6
cdr3_aa: CSASRDTDSGANVLTF
cdr3_nt: TGCAGTGCAAGCCGGGACACCGACTCTGGGGCCAACGTCCTGACTTTC

d_call: TRBD1
clone_size: NA
v_call: TRBV2
j_call: TRBJ2-2
cdr3_aa: CAGSATGGTGELFF
cdr3_nt: TGTGCCGGCAGTGCGACAGGGGGAACCGGGGAGCTGTTTTTT

d_call: NA
clone_size: NA
v_call: TRBV5-1
j_call: TRBJ2-1
cdr3_aa: CASSLPGRVTFF
cdr3_nt: TGCGCCAGCAGCTTACCGGGACGAGTAACGTTCTTC

d_call: NA
clone_size: NA
v_call: TRBV18
j_call: TRBJ2-5
cdr3_aa: CASSPSGKETQYF
cdr3_nt: TGTGCCAGCTCACCTTCAGGGAAAGAGACCCAGTACTTC

d_call: NA
clone_size: few
v_call: TRBV12-3/TRBV12-4
j_call: TRBJ1-4
cdr3_aa: CASSPGRVNEKLFF
cdr3_nt: TGTGCCAGCAGCCCGGGACGGGTTAATGAAAAACTGTTTTTT

d_call: TRBD2
clone_size: NA
v_call: TRBV29-1
j_call: TRBJ2-7
cdr3_aa: CSVEAPVAGVRYEQYF
cdr3_nt: TGCAGCGTTGAAGCTCCGGTAGCGGGAGTTCGCTACGAGCAGTACTTC

d_call: TRBD1
clone_size: NA
v_call: TRBV20-1
j_call: TRBJ1-5
cdr3_aa: CSASLGTGVVQPQHF
cdr3_nt: TGCAGTGCTAGCCTCGGGACAGGAGTTGTTCAGCCCCAGCATTTT

d_call: TRBD1
clone_size: many
v_call: TRBV12-3/TRBV12-4
j_call: TRBJ2-5
cdr3_aa: CASSPTRDRWGQETQYF
cdr3_nt: TGTGCCAGCAGCCCCACTAGGGACAGGTGGGGCCAAGAGACCCAGTACTTC

d_call: NA
clone_size: NA
v_call: TRBV3-1
j_call: TRBJ2-7
cdr3_aa: CASSRGHKTYEQYF
cdr3_nt: TGTGCCAGCAGCCGGGGACATAAGACCTACGAGCAGTACTTC

d_call: TRBD2
clone_size: NA
v_call: TRBV9
j_call: TRBJ2-5
cdr3_aa: CASSVASGRDQETQYF
cdr3_nt: TGTGCCAGCAGCGTAGCAAGCGGGAGGGACCAAGAGACCCAGTACTTC

d_call: TRBD2
clone_size: NA
v_call: TRBV20-1
j_call: TRBJ2-3
cdr3_aa: CSARDGGGTSGVLTDTQYF
cdr3_nt: TGCAGTGCTAGAGATGGGGGAGGGACTAGCGGGGTTCTCACAGATACGCAGTATTTT

d_call: TRBD2
clone_size: few
v_call: TRBV7-8
j_call: TRBJ2-7
cdr3_aa: CASSITGGRGFEQYF
cdr3_nt: TGTGCCAGCAGTATAACGGGCGGGAGGGGGTTCGAGCAGTACTTC